The 10 T cell receptor beta chains below all came from one sample that was sequenced in a study of blood T cell repertoires in COVID-19. Here immunoSEQ multiplex PCR was the method, and the copy in TCRdb shows in-frame clones only, minus some. This table has a few hundred thousand clones, over 80% appearing once. Sequenced material: PBMCs or T cells enriched from blood (not recorded which). These receptors originate from a man aged 25-45 years who had recovered from COVID-19.

The gene calls are TRBV24-1 and TRBJ2-2; 7 positions agree with TRBD2. J lost 6 bases, V lost 2 bases, and 5 bases had no gene match. Germline CDR1 is KGHDR and CDR2 is SFDVKD. This CDR3 is 15 amino acids long. The CDR3 region is CATSDSTSAAGELFF. CDR3 DNA: TGTGCCACCAGTGATTCTACTAGCGCTGCCGGGGAGCTGTTTTTT.

The rearrangement joins TRBV27 to TRBJ2-1, with 7 nucleotides matching TRBD2. The CDR3 spans 16 residues. CDR1 is MNHEY and CDR2 is SMNVEV in the germline V gene (reference sequence). With 8 bases clipped from V and 0 bases from J, the junction kept 10 bases outside the gene matches. This CDR3 is CASARAGLHSYNEQFF. As DNA, the CDR3 is TGTGCCAGCGCTCGGGCGGGACTACACTCCTACAATGAGCAGTTCTTC.

The V gene is TRBV3-1 (or the pseudogene TRBV3-2), the J gene TRBJ1-1; D unresolved. The CDR3 length is 13 residues. With 4 bases removed from V and 3 bases from J, the gap between germline ends came to 9 bases. In germline, CDR1 is LGHDT, CDR2 YNNKEL (reference sequence). The CDR3 loop is CASSRRSYTEAFF. For the CDR3, the DNA is TGTGCCAGCAGCCGAAGGAGTTACACTGAAGCTTTCTTT.

This clone has a count of ten or more. The J gene is TRBJ1-1, the V gene TRBV19, with TRBD1 matching 7 bases. This CDR3 comprises 13 residues. Looked up from germline, CDR1 is LNHDA and CDR2 is SQIVND (reference sequence). Trimming took 6 bases from V and 12 from J; bases not matched to a gene: 13. The CDR3 DNA is TGTGCCAGTAGCCCAGGGACAGCTGAAGTATCTTTCTTT. Its protein is CASSPGTAEVSFF.

V usage is TRBV28 and J usage is TRBJ2-7; 7 bases fit TRBD1. This CDR3 spans 14 amino acids. Germline V gene data show CDR1 as MDHEN and CDR2 as SYDVKM. With V trimmed by 6 bases and J by 0 bases, 5 bases remained unmatched. The CDR3 DNA reads as TGTGCCAGCAGGCCGACAGGGAGCTCCTACGAGCAGTACTTC. Its translation is CASRPTGSSYEQYF.

The chain is built from TRBV6-5 and TRBJ2-1, with D uncertain. Trimming removed 0 bases at V and 4 bases at J, with 7 bases between. CDR1 and CDR2 from the germline V gene are MNHEY and SVGAGI. The CDR3 loop spans 14 amino acids. The CDR3 DNA sequence: TGTGCCAGCAGTTACTCGTTCGGTTACAATGAGCAGTTCTTC. It specifies CASSYSFGYNEQFF.

This sequence joins TRBV2 and TRBJ2-3, with 7 positions matching TRBD2. The ends lost 8 bases at V and 0 bases at J; junction bases unmatched: 5. Germline CDR1 SNHLY, CDR2 FYNNEI. There are 14 residues in the CDR3. Here the CDR3 DNA reads TGTGCCAGCCTAGCGGTGACTAGCACAGATACGCAGTATTTT. Its protein is CASLAVTSTDTQYF. Variable domain in full (rest from reference TRBV2 and TRBJ2-3): EPEVTQTPSHQVTQMGQEVILRCVPISNHLYFYWYRQILGQKVEFLVSFYNNEISEKSEIFDDQFSVERPDGSNFTLKIRSTKLEDSAMYFCASLAVTSTDTQYFGPGTRLTVL.

J is TRBJ1-2 and V is TRBV6-5; 9 nucleotides align to TRBD1. V lost 6 bases to trimming and J lost 3 bases; unmatched junction nucleotides: 2. The germline V gene encodes CDR1 MNHEY and CDR2 SVGAGI. The CDR3 covers 13 residues. The CDR3 region is CASSRTGDYGYTF. The CDR3 nucleotides are TGTGCCAGCAGCCGGACAGGGGACTATGGCTACACCTTC.

This chain uses TRBV24-1 with TRBJ2-1; maybe TRBD2 (5 bases). Per germline, CDR1 KGHDR and CDR2 SFDVKD. CDR3 length equals 15 residues. Trimming removed 4 bases from V and 6 bases from J, with 15 bases in between. DNA of the CDR3: TGTGCCACCAGTGACCCAATGGATAGCGTCAATGAGCAGTTCTTC. This encodes CATSDPMDSVNEQFF.

The chain has TRBV4-1 and TRBJ1-2, with D unclear. V dropped 1 base and J dropped 5 bases, with 11 bases sitting between them. Germline assignment: CDR1 MGHRA and CDR2 YSYEKL. The CDR3 consists of 14 residues. The CDR3 sequence: CASSQGPRVYGYTF. CDR3 nucleotide sequence: TGCGCCAGCAGCCAAGGACCGAGGGTTTATGGCTACACCTTC.